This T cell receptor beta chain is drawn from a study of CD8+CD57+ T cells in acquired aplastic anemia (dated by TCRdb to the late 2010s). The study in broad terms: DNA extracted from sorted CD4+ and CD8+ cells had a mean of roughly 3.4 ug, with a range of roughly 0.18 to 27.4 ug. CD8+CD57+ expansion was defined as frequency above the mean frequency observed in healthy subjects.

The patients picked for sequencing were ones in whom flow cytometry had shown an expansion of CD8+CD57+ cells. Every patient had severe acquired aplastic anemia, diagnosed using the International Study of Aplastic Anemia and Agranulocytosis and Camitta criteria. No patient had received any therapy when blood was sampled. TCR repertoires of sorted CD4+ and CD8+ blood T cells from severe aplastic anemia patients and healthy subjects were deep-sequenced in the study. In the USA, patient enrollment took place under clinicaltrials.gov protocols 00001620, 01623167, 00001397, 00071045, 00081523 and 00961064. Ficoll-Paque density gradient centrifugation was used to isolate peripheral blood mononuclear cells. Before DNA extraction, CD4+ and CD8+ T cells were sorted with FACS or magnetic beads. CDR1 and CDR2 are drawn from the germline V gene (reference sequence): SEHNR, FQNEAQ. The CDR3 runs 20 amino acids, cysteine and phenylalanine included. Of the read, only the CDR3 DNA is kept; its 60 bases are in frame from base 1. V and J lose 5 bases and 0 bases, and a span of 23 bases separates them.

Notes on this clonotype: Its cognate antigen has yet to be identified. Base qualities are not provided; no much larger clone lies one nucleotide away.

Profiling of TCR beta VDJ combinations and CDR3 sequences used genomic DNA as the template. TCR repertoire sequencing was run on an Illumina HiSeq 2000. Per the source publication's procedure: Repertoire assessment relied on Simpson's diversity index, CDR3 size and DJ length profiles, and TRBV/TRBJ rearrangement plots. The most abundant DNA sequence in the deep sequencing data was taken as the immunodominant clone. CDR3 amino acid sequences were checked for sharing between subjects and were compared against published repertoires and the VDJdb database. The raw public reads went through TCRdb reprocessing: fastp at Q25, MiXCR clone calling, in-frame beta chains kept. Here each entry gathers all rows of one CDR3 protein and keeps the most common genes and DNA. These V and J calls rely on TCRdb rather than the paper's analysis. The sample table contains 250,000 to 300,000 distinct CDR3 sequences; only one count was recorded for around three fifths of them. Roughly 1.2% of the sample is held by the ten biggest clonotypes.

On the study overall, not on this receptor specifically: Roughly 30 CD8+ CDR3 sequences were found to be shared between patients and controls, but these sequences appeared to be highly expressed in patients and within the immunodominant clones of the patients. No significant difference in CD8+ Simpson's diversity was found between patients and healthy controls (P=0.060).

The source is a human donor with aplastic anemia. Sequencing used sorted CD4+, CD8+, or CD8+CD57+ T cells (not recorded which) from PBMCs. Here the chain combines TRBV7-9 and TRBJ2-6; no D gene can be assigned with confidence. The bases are TGTGCCAGCAGCCGTACCGCTCCGACCGAAATGGGCTCTGGGGCCAACGTCCTGACTTTC. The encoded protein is CASSRTAPTEMGSGANVLTF.